The clone carrying this TCR beta chain was observed a few times. Methods used by the authors: Estimation of nucleated cell counts was performed using reference gene primer amplification. Sequencing was performed with immunoSEQ multiplex PCR; in TCRdb, only in-frame clones are kept and a portion is missing. V and J calls and clone size are those listed in that table; D and trimming were worked out from the DNA. There are 200,000 to 250,000 clones in the sample; roughly three quarters occur only once, and roughly 4% lies in the top ten. The data were taken from a study of blood T cell repertoires in COVID-19. Study details: Whether acute or convalescent, the COVID-19 samples came from the United States, Italy and Spain. PBMCs, B-cell-depleted T cells, or T cells provided the cDNA or gDNA that made up the material.

Germline values: CDR1 MGHRA, CDR2 YSYEKL. The CDR3 runs to 15 residues. V was clipped by 6 bases and J by 3 bases; unmatched bases: 6. This clonotype originated in a woman aged 35 to 49 with active or convalescent COVID-19. Sequencing was performed on peripheral blood. The chain links TRBV4-1 to TRBJ2-3; TRBD2 agrees at 10 bases. The CDR3 region has the DNA TGCGCCAGCAGGCAGCTAGCGGGGGTGACAGATACGCAGTATTTT. It is translated as CASRQLAGVTDTQYF.